These T cell receptor beta chains were read from a single sample in a study of blood T cell repertoires in COVID-19. Clones were read by immunoSEQ multiplex PCR, and TCRdb kept only the in-frame ones, dropping some. The table includes approximately 300,000 clones, 80% to 90% detected once. The specimen sequenced was PBMCs or T cells enriched from blood (not recorded which). The source is a woman aged 25 to 39 who had recovered from COVID-19. CDR3s include the opening cysteine and the closing phenylalanine or tryptophan. Each record gives: D gene, clone size, V gene, J gene, CDR3 DNA, CDR3 protein. A D gene is named only where the DNA matches it firmly. The listing skips clone size in some rows; elsewhere it reads once, few, many or a size class.

d_call: TRBD1; clone_size: .; v_call: TRBV7-9; j_call: TRBJ1-1; cdr3_nt: TGTGCCAGCAGCAGCAACAGGGGTGGGGACACTGAAGCTTTCTTT; cdr3_aa: CASSSNRGGDTEAFF
d_call: .; clone_size: .; v_call: TRBV6-2/TRBV6-3; j_call: TRBJ1-2; cdr3_nt: TGTGCCAGCAGCCCGAACAGGATTGGCTACACCTTC; cdr3_aa: CASSPNRIGYTF
d_call: TRBD2; clone_size: .; v_call: TRBV11-2; j_call: TRBJ2-2; cdr3_nt: TGTGCCAGCAGCTTCCCGGGACTAGCGGGAGTCGAGTACACCGGGGAGCTGTTTTTT; cdr3_aa: CASSFPGLAGVEYTGELFF
d_call: .; clone_size: .; v_call: TRBV12-5; j_call: TRBJ2-1; cdr3_nt: TGTGCTAGTGGAGGTGTAGGGGGAGAAAATGAGCAGTTCTTC; cdr3_aa: CASGGVGGENEQFF
d_call: .; clone_size: .; v_call: TRBV6-5; j_call: TRBJ1-4; cdr3_nt: TGTGCCAGCACGCGGGGCGGGAATGAAAAACTGTTTTTT; cdr3_aa: CASTRGGNEKLFF
d_call: .; clone_size: .; v_call: TRBV20-1; j_call: TRBJ1-1; cdr3_nt: TGCAGTGCTACTTTACTTCTTCGGGCTTTCTTT; cdr3_aa: CSATLLLRAFF
d_call: .; clone_size: .; v_call: TRBV27; j_call: TRBJ1-1; cdr3_nt: TGTGCCAGCCCAGAGGGAGTTAACACTGAAGCTTTCTTT; cdr3_aa: CASPEGVNTEAFF
d_call: .; clone_size: .; v_call: TRBV5-1; j_call: TRBJ1-1; cdr3_nt: TGCGCCAGCAGGGGGGGGCAGAGCACTGAAGCTTTCTTT; cdr3_aa: CASRGGQSTEAFF
d_call: .; clone_size: .; v_call: TRBV19; j_call: TRBJ1-2; cdr3_nt: TGTGCCAGTAGCAAAATTACGGCACAGGGATCTAACTATGGCTACACCTTC; cdr3_aa: CASSKITAQGSNYGYTF
d_call: TRBD2; clone_size: .; v_call: TRBV27; j_call: TRBJ2-2; cdr3_nt: TGTGCCAGCAGAACTAGCGGGAGGGACGGGGAGCTGTTTTTT; cdr3_aa: CASRTSGRDGELFF
d_call: .; clone_size: .; v_call: TRBV18; j_call: TRBJ1-5; cdr3_nt: TGTGCCAGCTCACCCCTCGGCGGGGTCGAGTCCCAGCATTTT; cdr3_aa: CASSPLGGVESQHF
d_call: .; clone_size: .; v_call: TRBV5-1; j_call: TRBJ1-6; cdr3_nt: TGCGCCAGCAGCTTGCTAAATTCACCCCTCCACTTT; cdr3_aa: CASSLLNSPLHF
d_call: .; clone_size: few; v_call: TRBV10-1; j_call: TRBJ2-1; cdr3_nt: TGCGCCAGCAGTGAGACAGGCTCCTACAATGAGCAGTTCTTC; cdr3_aa: CASSETGSYNEQFF
d_call: TRBD1; clone_size: .; v_call: TRBV6-5; j_call: TRBJ1-3; cdr3_nt: TGTGCCAGCAGTCCAGGGACAGGGGGTGGAAACACCATATATTTT; cdr3_aa: CASSPGTGGGNTIYF
d_call: .; clone_size: .; v_call: TRBV7-6; j_call: TRBJ2-3; cdr3_nt: TGTGCCAGCAGCTTAGAACTAGGAGATGATACGCAGTATTTT; cdr3_aa: CASSLELGDDTQYF
d_call: .; clone_size: .; v_call: TRBV5-1; j_call: TRBJ2-5; cdr3_nt: TGCGCCAGCAGCGAAAGGGTAGCGGAGGAGACCCAGTACTTC; cdr3_aa: CASSERVAEETQYF
d_call: .; clone_size: few; v_call: TRBV28; j_call: TRBJ1-5; cdr3_nt: TGTGCCAGCAGTTGGACAGATAGCAATCAGCCCCAGCATTTT; cdr3_aa: CASSWTDSNQPQHF
d_call: .; clone_size: .; v_call: TRBV4-1; j_call: TRBJ1-5; cdr3_nt: TGCGCCAGCAGCCATCCTGGGGGGGATCGGAGCAATCAGCCCCAGCATTTT; cdr3_aa: CASSHPGGDRSNQPQHF
d_call: TRBD1; clone_size: .; v_call: TRBV19; j_call: TRBJ1-1; cdr3_nt: TGTGCCAGTAGTATCCACGCGGCGGACAGGGAGACCCCTGAAGCTTTCTTT; cdr3_aa: CASSIHAADRETPEAFF
d_call: TRBD2; clone_size: .; v_call: TRBV30; j_call: TRBJ2-7; cdr3_nt: TGTGCCTGGAGCAGGAGACTAGCGGGACCACCCTCTTACGAGCAGTACTTC; cdr3_aa: CAWSRRLAGPPSYEQYF
d_call: TRBD2; clone_size: once; v_call: TRBV4-1; j_call: TRBJ2-5; cdr3_nt: TGCGCCAGCAGCCTAACGGGACTAGCGGAGATGGAGACCCAGTACTTC; cdr3_aa: CASSLTGLAEMETQYF
d_call: .; clone_size: .; v_call: TRBV27; j_call: TRBJ1-2; cdr3_nt: TGTGCCAGCAGTTCCTACCCTAACTATGGCTACACCTTC; cdr3_aa: CASSSYPNYGYTF
d_call: .; clone_size: .; v_call: TRBV4-1; j_call: TRBJ1-1; cdr3_nt: TGCGCCAGCAGCCAATGGCGGCCTCACACTGAAGCTTTCTTT; cdr3_aa: CASSQWRPHTEAFF
d_call: TRBD1; clone_size: .; v_call: TRBV28; j_call: TRBJ1-2; cdr3_nt: TGTGCCAGCAGTCCCCAGGACAGGGTGGGTGGCTACACCTTC; cdr3_aa: CASSPQDRVGGYTF
d_call: TRBD1; clone_size: .; v_call: TRBV7-2; j_call: TRBJ1-2; cdr3_nt: TGTGCCAGCAGCTCTTTTGGGGGCCAGGGGGGAGGCTACACCTTC; cdr3_aa: CASSSFGGQGGGYTF
d_call: .; clone_size: .; v_call: TRBV12-3/TRBV12-4; j_call: TRBJ2-1; cdr3_nt: TGTGCCAGCAGTTTATCCCCGGGCAATGAGCAGTTCTTC; cdr3_aa: CASSLSPGNEQFF
d_call: TRBD2; clone_size: .; v_call: TRBV6-5; j_call: TRBJ2-2; cdr3_nt: TGTGCCAGCAGTTGGGAGCGGGAGAGAGGGACCGGGGAGCTGTTTTTT; cdr3_aa: CASSWERERGTGELFF
d_call: .; clone_size: .; v_call: TRBV6-5; j_call: TRBJ1-4; cdr3_nt: TGTGCCAGCAGTCGGGATTTAACCTTAGACAAACTGTTTTTT; cdr3_aa: CASSRDLTLDKLFF
d_call: .; clone_size: .; v_call: TRBV4-1; j_call: TRBJ1-1; cdr3_nt: TGCGCCAGCAGCCAAACGGCACAGGGTTGGGCTTTCTTT; cdr3_aa: CASSQTAQGWAFF
d_call: TRBD1; clone_size: .; v_call: TRBV29-1; j_call: TRBJ1-2; cdr3_nt: TGCAGCGTAGGGGACAGGGGGCTGGGCTACACCTTC; cdr3_aa: CSVGDRGLGYTF
d_call: TRBD2; clone_size: .; v_call: TRBV13; j_call: TRBJ2-7; cdr3_nt: TGTGCCAGCAGCGGGGAGGTAGCGGGAGGTCTTACCTACGAGCAGTACTTC; cdr3_aa: CASSGEVAGGLTYEQYF
d_call: TRBD1; clone_size: .; v_call: TRBV18; j_call: TRBJ1-4; cdr3_nt: TGTGCCAGCTCACCACCCACAGGGGGCGCGTTTAATGAAAAACTGTTTTTT; cdr3_aa: CASSPPTGGAFNEKLFF
d_call: .; clone_size: .; v_call: TRBV28; j_call: TRBJ1-4; cdr3_nt: TGTGCCAGCACGGCTGGGAGGTGGAGTGAAAAACTGTTTTTT; cdr3_aa: CASTAGRWSEKLFF
d_call: TRBD1; clone_size: .; v_call: TRBV15; j_call: TRBJ2-1; cdr3_nt: TGTGCCACCAGCAGAGCGGGGACAGCTCGCATTGAGCAGTTCTTC; cdr3_aa: CATSRAGTARIEQFF
d_call: .; clone_size: .; v_call: TRBV10-3; j_call: TRBJ1-2; cdr3_nt: TGTGCCATCTCGGGGGGCTATGGCTACACCTTC; cdr3_aa: CAISGGYGYTF
d_call: .; clone_size: once; v_call: TRBV10-1; j_call: TRBJ2-2; cdr3_nt: TGCGCCAGCAGCGGCACGGAGAACGCGAACACCGGGGAGCTGTTTTTT; cdr3_aa: CASSGTENANTGELFF
d_call: TRBD1; clone_size: .; v_call: TRBV6-5; j_call: TRBJ1-2; cdr3_nt: TGTGCCAGCAGGAGACAGGGTTTGTGGGGCTACACCTTC; cdr3_aa: CASRRQGLWGYTF
d_call: .; clone_size: few; v_call: TRBV11-2; j_call: TRBJ1-4; cdr3_nt: TGTGCCAGCAGCTTACCGCTTCATACAGCAACTAATGAAAAACTGTTTTTT; cdr3_aa: CASSLPLHTATNEKLFF
d_call: .; clone_size: .; v_call: TRBV27; j_call: TRBJ2-1; cdr3_nt: TGTGCCAGCAGTTTCGCAGGGGTATCCAATGAGCAGTTCTTC; cdr3_aa: CASSFAGVSNEQFF
d_call: .; clone_size: .; v_call: TRBV6-6; j_call: TRBJ2-3; cdr3_nt: TGTGCCAGCAGTAATTCACAGGGGGGGACAGATACGCAGTATTTT; cdr3_aa: CASSNSQGGTDTQYF
d_call: TRBD1; clone_size: .; v_call: TRBV7-9; j_call: TRBJ1-3; cdr3_nt: TGTGCCAGCAGCCCACAGGGGGTAGGAAACACCATATATTTT; cdr3_aa: CASSPQGVGNTIYF
d_call: .; clone_size: .; v_call: TRBV19; j_call: TRBJ1-4; cdr3_nt: TGTGCCAGCAAGGGGGAGATCTATTTAAATGAAAAACTGTTTTTT; cdr3_aa: CASKGEIYLNEKLFF
d_call: .; clone_size: .; v_call: TRBV4-2; j_call: TRBJ2-1; cdr3_nt: TGTGCCAGCAGCCAAGAGGAGACAGGATACAATGAGCAGTTCTTC; cdr3_aa: CASSQEETGYNEQFF